The 21 T cell receptor beta chains presented below share a single source sample, sequenced in a study of CD8 T cells in Susac syndrome. The authors reverse transcribed roughly 0.5 to 1 ug RNA with random hexamers. One entry per CDR3 protein results from TCRdb running MiXCR on the immunoSEQ multiplex PCR reads. The sample shows 70,000 to 100,000 distinct CDR3 sequences, approximately 95% of them seen only once. The specimen was CD8+ T cells from PBMCs. The receptors stem from a human donor in good health.

CDR3 DNA: TGTGCCAGCAGCCAAGTTTTGGGGACTGAAGCTTTCTTT. Protein sequence: CASSQVLGTEAFF. The chain recombines TRBV3-1 with TRBJ1-1; no clear D gene. The CDR3 consists of 13 residues. V lost 1 base and J lost 5, with 8 bases in between. CDR1 and CDR2 from the germline V gene are LGHDT and YNNKEL (reference sequence). Filled out from reference TRBV3-1 and TRBJ1-1, the complete variable domain reads DTAVSQTPKYLVTQMGNDKSIKCEQNLGHDTMYWYKQDSKKFLKIMFSYNNKELIINETVPNRFSPKSPDKAHLNLHINSLELGDSAVYFCASSQVLGTEAFFGQGTRLTVV.

This chain's CDR3 is CASRGGQGNTEAFF. CDR3 nucleotide sequence: TGTGCCAGTAGGGGAGGACAGGGGAACACTGAAGCTTTCTTT. The rearrangement links TRBV19 to TRBJ1-1; 8 nucleotides agree with TRBD1. Germline-derived CDR1 and CDR2 are LNHDA and SQIVND (reference sequence). CDR3 length equals 14 residues. The V and J ends lost 6 bases and 1 base, in that order; junction bases with no gene match: 4.

The chain joins TRBV14 to TRBJ2-7, with D unclear. This CDR3 has 15 amino acids. Trimming took off 2 bases at V and 1 base at J, with 12 bases between the two ends. Germline CDR1 reads SGHDN; CDR2 reads FVKESK. As DNA, the CDR3 is TGTGCCAGCAGCCAAAAGGGCTGGTTTTCCTACGAGCAGTACTTC. This encodes CASSQKGWFSYEQYF.

This clonotype was observed once. V usage is TRBV2 and J usage is TRBJ2-1; 10 bases are a match to TRBD2. V gave up 5 bases and J gave up 9 bases; unmatched junction bases: 1. CDR3 length: 12 residues. The germline V gene has CDR1 SNHLY and CDR2 FYNNEI. The CDR3 region is CASSTSGAEQFF. In DNA, the CDR3 is TGTGCCAGCAGTACTAGCGGGGCTGAGCAGTTCTTC.

The chain employs TRBV12-5 and TRBJ2-1; D might be TRBD1 (5 bases). The CDR3 covers 17 residues. Germline CDR1 reads LGHNT; CDR2 reads FRNRAP. The germline V and J ends were trimmed by 0 bases and 1 base, with 13 bases remaining between them. CDR3 nucleotides: TGTGCTAGTGGTTTGGTCAGGGTATCCGGGTCCTACAATGAGCAGTTCTTC. Translation gives CASGLVRVSGSYNEQFF. The full variable domain, in which reference TRBV12-5 and TRBJ2-1 provide the parts outside the CDR3, is DARVTQTPRHKVTEMGQEVTMRCQPILGHNTVFWYRQTMMQGLELLAYFRNRAPLDDSGMPKDRFSAEMPDATLATLKIQPSEPRDSAVYFCASGLVRVSGSYNEQFFGPGTRLTVL.

The chain joins TRBV7-9 to TRBJ2-1; 12 bases line up with TRBD2. Germline V gene data show CDR1 as SEHNR and CDR2 as FQNEAQ (reference sequence). This CDR3 is 15 amino acids long. The V gene end was trimmed by 4 bases and the J gene end by 8 bases; junction bases not matched to a gene: 6. This chain's CDR3 is CASSSLAGGPHEQFF. The DNA of the CDR3 is TGTGCCAGCAGCTCCCTAGCGGGGGGGCCTCATGAGCAGTTCTTC.

The sample holds one count of this clonotype. The J gene is TRBJ2-1, the V gene TRBV12-3 or TRBV12-4, with D possibly TRBD2 on 6 matching bases. This CDR3 is 15 amino acids long. V dropped 5 bases and J dropped 4 bases, with 15 bases sitting between them. The CDR3 sequence is CASSPTGGIYNEQFF. Here the CDR3 DNA reads TGTGCCAGCAGTCCAACTGGGGGGATATACAATGAGCAGTTCTTC.

This CDR3 is CASSQDIDTQYF. As DNA, the CDR3 is TGTGCCAGCAGCCAAGATATAGATACGCAGTATTTT. This chain joins TRBV4-2 and TRBJ2-3; the D is unclear. The CDR3 extends over 12 amino acids. The germline CDR1 and CDR2 sequences are LGHNA and YNFKEQ. Deletions cut 0 bases from V and 5 bases from J, with 3 bases between.

The chain joins TRBV30 to TRBJ2-7; D possibly matches TRBD1 or TRBD2 (5 bases each). V was trimmed by 7 bases and J by 1 base, leaving 17 bases between them. The length of the CDR3 is 14 residues. Germline V gene data show CDR1 as GTSNPN and CDR2 as SVGIG (reference sequence). The CDR3 sequence is CASSPGRSSYEQYF. In DNA form, the CDR3 reads TGTGCCTCCTCCCCGGGACGGAGTTCCTACGAGCAGTACTTC.

This clonotype was detected once. The chain couples TRBV6-5 to TRBJ2-2; 12 bases agree with TRBD2. CDR3 length equals 15 residues. Unmatched junction bases numbered 9, after V lost 10 bases and J lost 6 bases. CDR1 is MNHEY and CDR2 is SVGAGI in the germline V gene. CDR3 sequence (DNA): TGTGCCACCGGCGGACTAGCGGGGATGGCCGGGGAGCTGTTTTTT. Its translation is CATGGLAGMAGELFF.

The rearrangement links TRBV13 to TRBJ2-2, with a possible D match to TRBD1 (5 bases). Germline CDR1 and CDR2: PRHDT and FYEKMQ (reference sequence). The CDR3 contains 16 residues. Between the trimmed V and J ends, which lost 5 bases and 3 bases, there was a span of 16 bases. Here the CDR3 reads CASSPRTTFDTGELFF. CDR3 nucleotides: TGTGCCAGCAGCCCTCGGACAACGTTCGACACCGGGGAGCTGTTTTTT.

The genes are TRBV29-1 and TRBJ2-5; D gene uncertain. Germline CDR1 SQVTM, CDR2 ANQGSEA. V was clipped by 5 bases and J by 1 base, with 11 bases between them. The CDR3 sequence is 13 residues long. CDR3 protein: CSVSPLLQETQYF. DNA of the CDR3: TGCAGCGTTTCGCCACTCCTCCAAGAGACCCAGTACTTC.

This chain uses TRBV7-3 with TRBJ1-6; TRBD1 aligns across 9 bases. The ends lost 2 bases at V and 10 bases at J; junction bases unmatched: 9. Looked up from germline, CDR1 is SGHTA and CDR2 is FQGTGA. The length of the CDR3 is 16 residues. The DNA for the CDR3 is TGTGCCAGCAGCTTAGTAAGGACAGGGGCTAACTCACCCCTCCACTTT. Amino acid sequence: CASSLVRTGANSPLHF.

The chain employs TRBV12-3 or TRBV12-4 and TRBJ2-2; D gene ambiguous. V lost 7 bases, J lost 4 bases, and 4 bases lay in between. The CDR3 contains 11 residues. The DNA for the CDR3 is TGTGCCAGCACCACCACCGGGGAGCTGTTTTTT. It encodes CASTTTGELFF.

This chain uses TRBV27 with TRBJ1-4, with D unclear. The CDR3 is made up of 11 amino acids. CDR1 MNHEY and CDR2 SMNVEV come from the germline V gene (reference sequence). V was pared by 4 bases and J by 7 bases, with 4 bases between. CDR3 protein: CASSSSEKLFF. The CDR3 nucleotides read TGTGCCAGCAGTTCTAGTGAAAAACTGTTTTTT.

This chain connects TRBV4-1 to TRBJ2-5, with 10 bases identical to TRBD1. CDR3 length: 14 residues. The germline CDR1 and CDR2 sequences are MGHRA and YSYEKL. V lost 4 bases, J lost 4 bases, and 3 bases stayed unmatched. Here the CDR3 DNA reads TGCGCCAGCAGCCCAGGGACAGGGGCAGAGACCCAGTACTTC. This codes for CASSPGTGAETQYF.

V gene TRBV6-5 combines with J gene TRBJ1-1; maybe TRBD1 (5 bases). The CDR3 totals 11 residues. Germline-derived CDR1 and CDR2 are MNHEY and SVGAGI. V dropped 5 bases and J dropped 10 bases, with 11 bases sitting between them. The CDR3 DNA reads TGTGCCAGCAGTGCCTCGGGGACAGCTTTCTTT. This encodes CASSASGTAFF.

The V call is TRBV20-1, the J call TRBJ1-2; D gene unclear. The CDR3 covers 10 residues. Germline-derived CDR1 and CDR2 are DFQATT and SNEGSKA (reference sequence). V lost 7 bases and J lost 8, with 11 bases in between. CDR3: CSVGDLGYTF. The CDR3 region has the DNA TGCAGTGTGGGTGATTTAGGCTACACCTTC.

The chain links TRBV5-8 to TRBJ1-1; 7 bases are a match to TRBD1. This CDR3 has 13 residues. V was clipped by 2 bases and J by 8 bases; unmatched bases: 6. Germline values: CDR1 SGHTS, CDR2 YDEGEE. The CDR3 protein is CASSFGQAWEAFF. As DNA, the CDR3 is TGTGCCAGCAGCTTCGGACAGGCGTGGGAAGCTTTCTTT.

The rearrangement joins TRBV9 to TRBJ2-7; D unclear. The CDR3 contains 13 residues. Trimming cost V 0 bases and J 7 bases, with 11 bases left between them. From germline, CDR1 is SGDLS and CDR2 YYNGEE. This CDR3 reads CASSVGEMGEQYF. CDR3 bases: TGTGCCAGCAGCGTAGGGGAAATGGGGGAGCAGTACTTC.

In DNA, the CDR3 is TGTGCCAGCAGAGTAGCGGGATCTTTCTACGAGCAGTACTTC. The encoded protein is CASRVAGSFYEQYF. The chain is built from TRBV6-1 and TRBJ2-7, with 8 nucleotides matching TRBD2. J lost 3 bases, V lost 6 bases, and 7 bases had no gene match. The CDR3 consists of 14 residues. Germline V gives CDR1 MNHNS, CDR2 SASEGT.